Listed below are T cell receptor beta chains from one sample, sequenced in a study of blood T cell repertoires in COVID-19. TCRdb keeps only in-frame clones here, not all; method: immunoSEQ multiplex PCR. The repertoire holds under 500,000 clones, about 85% seen once, with roughly 2% in the top ten. Sequencing used PBMCs or T cells enriched from blood (not recorded which). The receptors were gathered from a woman aged 18-30 years with acute COVID-19. Each CDR3 is given with its conserved first and last residue. The order of the fields is D gene, clone size, V gene, J gene, CDR3 DNA, CDR3 protein. A D gene is named only where the DNA matches it firmly. A clone size is listed for some rows: how often the clone was seen (once, few, many), or a class if it is expanded.

-	-	TRBV29-1	TRBJ2-3	TGCAGCGTCGTGGGATTACAGGACACAGATACGCAGTATTTT	CSVVGLQDTDTQYF
TRBD2	-	TRBV29-1	TRBJ2-5	TGCAGCGCCTTAGCGGGGCCGGAAGAGACCCAGTACTTC	CSALAGPEETQYF
-	few	TRBV19	TRBJ1-1	TGTGCCAGTAGTATACAACAGGGTGGCGCTGAAGCTTTCTTT	CASSIQQGGAEAFF
-	-	TRBV5-4	TRBJ2-1	TGTGCCAGCAGCCTGGGACGGGCCTACAATGAGCAGTTCTTC	CASSLGRAYNEQFF
-	few	TRBV19	TRBJ1-1	TGTGCCAGCTGGGCCCCCCGGCAGGGCGTTAGGACAAACACTGAAGCTTTCTTT	CASWAPRQGVRTNTEAFF
TRBD2	once	TRBV9	TRBJ2-5	TGTGCCAGCAGCGTAGGGGGGACTAGCGTACAAGAGACCCAGTACTTC	CASSVGGTSVQETQYF
-	-	TRBV7-8	TRBJ2-7	TGTGCCAGCAGCTTAGCTCGGGACAACTCCTACGAGCAGTACTTC	CASSLARDNSYEQYF
-	-	TRBV27	TRBJ1-2	TGTGCCAGCAGTTTAAGTAGGGGGGGCGGAGGCCACTATGGCTACACCTTC	CASSLSRGGGGHYGYTF
-	-	TRBV4-1	TRBJ1-2	TGCGCCAGCAGCCAAGATCTCGGTGACTATGGCTACACCTTC	CASSQDLGDYGYTF
-	-	TRBV9	TRBJ2-3	TGTGCCAGCAGCGTAGGCGCGACTGGCACAGATACGCAGTATTTT	CASSVGATGTDTQYF
TRBD2	-	TRBV18	TRBJ2-3	TGTGCCAGCTCCCCTCTAGCGGGGGGGGGAGATACGCAGTATTTT	CASSPLAGGGDTQYF
TRBD2	-	TRBV24-1	TRBJ2-1	TGTGCCACCAGTGATTTGGGACTAGCGGGGGGGCCCCATGAGCAGTTCTTC	CATSDLGLAGGPHEQFF
TRBD1	-	TRBV19	TRBJ2-7	TGTGCCAGTAGTATGTCCGGGACAGGAGCCTACGAGCAGTACTTC	CASSMSGTGAYEQYF
TRBD2	-	TRBV27	TRBJ2-7	TGTGCCAGTAGGGGACTAGATGACTACGAGCAGTACTTC	CASRGLDDYEQYF
TRBD1	-	TRBV7-2	TRBJ2-5	TGTGCCAGCAGCCACGGACAGGGATACATCCAAGAGACCCAGTACTTC	CASSHGQGYIQETQYF
TRBD1	-	TRBV28	TRBJ1-2	TGTGCCAGCAGTCCCGTCGACAGGGGCTATGGCTACACCTTC	CASSPVDRGYGYTF
-	once	TRBV30	TRBJ2-2	TGTGCCTGGAGTTCGGACACCGGGGAGCTGTTTTTT	CAWSSDTGELFF
-	-	TRBV11-2	TRBJ2-1	TGTGCCAGCAGCTATTTTGTGGGAGAGGGGGATTACAATGAGCAGTTCTTC	CASSYFVGEGDYNEQFF
-	-	TRBV12-3/TRBV12-4	TRBJ1-6	TGTGCCAGCAGACCTGAGGGTGGGCCCCTCCACTTT	CASRPEGGPLHF
-	-	TRBV3-1/TRBV3-2	TRBJ1-6	TGTGCCAGCAGCCAAGATTCTGCATCAGGAAGGTCACCCCTCCACTTT	CASSQDSASGRSPLHF
-	-	TRBV28	TRBJ2-7	TGTGCCAGCTGTTCGATAGTCTGTGTCGAGCAGTACTTC	CASCSIVCVEQYF
-	-	TRBV21-1	TRBJ2-7	TGTGCCAGCAGCAAAAAAACTGTTTGTTCCTACGAGCAGTACTTC	CASSKKTVCSYEQYF
-	-	TRBV11-2	TRBJ2-3	TGTGCCAGCAGCTTGGCGGGTGCAGATACGCAGTATTTT	CASSLAGADTQYF
TRBD1	-	TRBV5-6	TRBJ1-5	TGTGCCAGCAGCCAGACAGGGGTGGGCAATCAGCCCCAGCATTTT	CASSQTGVGNQPQHF
-	-	TRBV7-9	TRBJ2-7	TGTGCCAGCAGCTTAGGGTCGGCGGTTGGCTCCGAGCAGTACTTC	CASSLGSAVGSEQYF
-	-	TRBV14	TRBJ2-1	TGTGCCAGCAGCCAAGACCTGAGAGAGGGCTCCTACAATGAGCAGTTCTTC	CASSQDLREGSYNEQFF
TRBD2	-	TRBV5-1	TRBJ2-3	TGCGCCAGCAGCTTGGGGGCGACTAGCGATCAAGATACGCAGTATTTT	CASSLGATSDQDTQYF
TRBD2	-	TRBV30	TRBJ2-5	TGTGCCTGGAGTGTGGGGACTAGCGGGACTCAAGAGACCCAGTACTTC	CAWSVGTSGTQETQYF